A single sample gave rise to the 12 T cell receptor beta chains below, sequenced in a study of blood T cell repertoires in COVID-19. Some clones are missing from TCRdb's copy, which holds only in-frame ones; the method was immunoSEQ multiplex PCR. This table holds 300,000 or so clones, roughly 80% found once. Sequenced material: peripheral blood. The receptor source for this set is a woman in her 50s with active or convalescent COVID-19.

The CDR3 reads CAWSGLGVSNQPQHF. For the CDR3, the DNA is TGTGCCTGGAGTGGATTAGGGGTTAGCAATCAGCCCCAGCATTTT. This chain links TRBV30 with TRBJ1-5; the D gene is possibly TRBD1 (5 bases). The CDR3 is made up of 15 amino acids. The V gene's germline CDR1 is GTSNPN and CDR2 SVGIG (reference sequence). Trimming pared 1 base from V and 0 bases from J, leaving 10 bases between.

This rearrangement joins TRBV12-3 or TRBV12-4 to TRBJ1-1; 9 bases match TRBD1. V gave up 6 bases and J gave up 9 bases; unmatched junction bases: 8. CDR3 length equals 13 residues. CDR3 sequence (DNA): TGTGCCAGCAGCCTTACAGGGGGCGAGAAAGCTTTCTTT. This encodes CASSLTGGEKAFF.

The chain carries TRBV3-1 (or the pseudogene TRBV3-2) and TRBJ2-7; D gene ambiguous. V gave up 5 bases and J gave up 4 bases, with 9 bases separating them. This CDR3 has 12 amino acids. The germline gives CDR1 LGHDT, CDR2 YNNKEL (reference sequence). Written as DNA, the CDR3 is TGTGCCAGCAGCGCCTGGAGTTACGAGCAGTACTTC. Translation: CASSAWSYEQYF.

The genes are TRBV7-8 and TRBJ2-4; 11 bases match TRBD1. V shed 2 bases, J shed 6 bases, and the junction held 15 bases outside the gene matches. Germline V gene lookup returns CDR1 SGHVS and CDR2 FQNEAQ. The length of the CDR3 is 19 residues. CDR3 in amino acids: CASSLFYQGQGVLGNIQYF. CDR3 DNA sequence: TGTGCCAGCAGCTTATTCTACCAGGGACAGGGGGTACTCGGAAACATTCAGTACTTC.

The chain combines TRBV5-1 with TRBJ2-2; TRBD2 is a possible D gene (6 bases). This CDR3 has 15 residues. Germline V gene sequence: CDR1 SGHRS, CDR2 YFSETQ. V was shortened by 3 bases and J by 7 bases, with 16 bases between the two germline ends. The CDR3 reads CASSWGGEGSGELFF. The CDR3 nucleotides read TGCGCCAGCAGCTGGGGAGGAGAGGGCAGCGGGGAGCTGTTTTTT.

The V call is TRBV6-5, the J call TRBJ2-5; D is ambiguous. Trimming took off 4 bases at V and 5 bases at J, with 8 bases between the two ends. The CDR3 has 12 amino acids. CDR1 and CDR2 from the germline V gene are MNHEY and SVGAGI. CDR3 DNA: TGTGCCAGCAGTTTTAACAAGGAGACCCAGTACTTC. Translation gives CASSFNKETQYF.

V usage is TRBV14 and J usage is TRBJ2-1; 11 bases align to TRBD2. The CDR3 is 21 amino acids. From germline, CDR1 is SGHDN and CDR2 FVKESK. The V segment lost 3 bases and the J segment 0 bases; nucleotides outside the gene matches: 16. DNA of the CDR3: TGTGCCAGCAGCCACCGCGGACTAGCGGGTCGATGGTTAAGCTCCTACAATGAGCAGTTCTTC. It specifies CASSHRGLAGRWLSSYNEQFF. Drawing the rest from reference TRBV14 and TRBJ2-1, the complete variable domain is EAGVTQFPSHSVIEKGQTVTLRCDPISGHDNLYWYRRVMGKEIKFLLHFVKESKQDESGMPNNRFLAERTGGTYSTLKVQPAELEDSGVYFCASSHRGLAGRWLSSYNEQFFGPGTRLTVL.

The V gene is TRBV2, the J gene TRBJ2-1; 7 nucleotides match TRBD2. CDR1 SNHLY and CDR2 FYNNEI come from the germline V gene. The CDR3 sequence is 17 residues long. V lost 6 bases, J lost 1 base, and 12 bases stayed unmatched. In nucleotides, the CDR3 is TGTGCCAGCAGGTACTTAGCGGGTGCAGGATCCTACAATGAGCAGTTCTTC. It translates to CASRYLAGAGSYNEQFF.

The CDR3 nucleotides read TGCAGCGTTGAGTTTGACACCTACGAGCAGTACTTC. Translated: CSVEFDTYEQYF. The chain has TRBV29-1 and TRBJ2-7, with D unresolved. This CDR3 is built from 12 residues. Germline CDR1 SQVTM, CDR2 ANQGSEA. The V end lost 3 bases, the J end lost 2 bases, and 8 bases lay between the germline ends.

This sequence joins TRBV5-1 and TRBJ1-2; 8 bases agree with TRBD1. Germline assignment: CDR1 SGHRS and CDR2 YFSETQ. V was clipped by 4 bases and J by 11 bases; unmatched bases: 10. CDR3 length: 13 residues. CDR3 coding DNA: TGCGCCAGCAGCATAGCCAGGGGGCGCGGGTACACCTTC. Its protein is CASSIARGRGYTF.

This chain joins TRBV3-1 (or the pseudogene TRBV3-2) and TRBJ2-1; 8 bases fit TRBD1. The V gene's germline CDR1 is LGHDT and CDR2 YNNKEL (reference sequence). With 5 bases clipped from V and 0 bases from J, the junction kept 6 bases outside the gene matches. The CDR3 runs to 16 residues. For the CDR3, the DNA is TGTGCCAGCAGCTCTCGGACAGGGAGCTCCTACAATGAGCAGTTCTTC. It encodes CASSSRTGSSYNEQFF.

The rearrangement joins TRBV28 to TRBJ1-1; D unclear. V gave up 8 bases and J gave up 1 base, with 11 bases separating them. CDR3 length equals 13 residues. From germline, CDR1 is MDHEN and CDR2 SYDVKM. The CDR3 loop reads CASRLAENTEAFF. In DNA, the CDR3 is TGTGCCAGCCGATTGGCGGAGAACACTGAAGCTTTCTTT.